This T cell receptor (beta chain) was captured in a study of shared clonotypes between healthy human individuals. The wider study: The study used three CD4 naive, three CD4 memory, two CD8 naive and one CD8 memory plate per donor.

Profiling relied on immunoSEQ multiplex PCR, and the TCRdb table lists in-frame clones only, not all of them. This sample has about 820,000 clones, with almost 95% found just once. In the naive CD8 group, cells lacked CD45RO and were positively selected for CCR7, so terminally differentiated effector memory CD45RA+ cells were left out. Donors, without exception, were Caucasian adults residing in Nashville, Tennessee. Regarding the study as a whole: Apart from blood, nothing was sampled; tissue repertoires likely differ.

V gave up 6 bases and J gave up 5 bases; unmatched junction bases: 4. This CDR3 has 12 amino acids. Germline assignment: CDR1 LNHDA and CDR2 SQIVND (reference sequence). About this clone itself: The antigen is undetermined.

This clonotype was obtained from a man younger than 40 in good health. The chain combines TRBV19 with TRBJ2-7; the match to TRBD1 covers 7 bases. Sequenced material: naive CD8+ T cells sorted from blood. The CDR3 coding sequence is TGTGCCAGTAGCGCGGACAGGAACGAGCAGTACTTC. Translating it yields CASSADRNEQYF.